This T cell receptor beta chain was captured by sequencing in a study of shared clonotypes between healthy human individuals. J gave up 5 bases and V 5 bases, and 12 bases lay outside the gene matches. This CDR3 region has 17 residues. Germline CDR1 reads SGHTA; CDR2 reads FQGNSA. Clones were sequenced by immunoSEQ multiplex PCR, and TCRdb holds only the in-frame ones, with some missing. The sample holds over 950,000 clones, approximately 75% seen once. The sample consisted of memory CD4+ T cells from PBMCs. Subset reported: CD45RA-negative fraction. The chain carries TRBV7-2 and TRBJ2-5; the match to TRBD2 covers 12 bases. The TCR sequence derives from a man between 18 and 29 years old in good health. Some clones in this sample may be carry-over from other donors' samples. CDR3 sequence reads: CASSIGTSGWGGETQYF. The CDR3 region has the DNA TGTGCCAGCAGCATCGGGACTAGCGGGTGGGGCGGGGAGACCCAGTACTTC.